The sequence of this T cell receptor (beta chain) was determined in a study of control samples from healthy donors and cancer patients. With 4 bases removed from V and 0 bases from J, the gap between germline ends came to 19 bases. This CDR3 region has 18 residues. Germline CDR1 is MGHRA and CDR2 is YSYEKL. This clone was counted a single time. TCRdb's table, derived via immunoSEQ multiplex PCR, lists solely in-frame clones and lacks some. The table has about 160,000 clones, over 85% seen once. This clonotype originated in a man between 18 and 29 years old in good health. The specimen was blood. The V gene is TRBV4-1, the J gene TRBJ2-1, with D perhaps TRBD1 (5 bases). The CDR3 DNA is TGCGCCAGCAGCCTCAGCAAGGGGCCTTCCCCCTCCTACAATGAGCAGTTCTTC. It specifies CASSLSKGPSPSYNEQFF.